The 26 T cell receptor beta chains below come from one sample, sequenced in a study of shared clonotypes between healthy human individuals. Profiling relied on immunoSEQ multiplex PCR, and the TCRdb table lists in-frame clones only, not all of them. The table lists about 2 million clones, 85% to 95% of them singletons. Sequencing was performed on naive CD4+ T cells sorted from blood. Sample subset: CD45RA+ positively selected. Source of these receptors: a man aged 18 to 30 in good health.

The V call is TRBV15, the J call TRBJ1-5; D is uncertain. V was trimmed by 0 bases and J by 0 bases, leaving 12 bases between them. From germline, CDR1 is LNHNV and CDR2 YYDKDF (reference sequence). CDR3 length equals 17 residues. The CDR3 sequence: CATSREMAEDSNQPQHF. CDR3 nucleotides: TGTGCCACCAGCAGAGAGATGGCAGAAGATAGCAATCAGCCCCAGCATTTT.

For this clone: Other DNA variants within this sample encode the same CDR3. V is TRBV9 and J is TRBJ2-1, with TRBD1 as a possible D gene (6 bases). V was trimmed by 2 bases and J by 0 bases, leaving 9 bases between them. CDR3 length: 15 residues. Germline CDR1 SGDLS, CDR2 YYNGEE. CDR3: CASSVGQTSYNEQFF. The CDR3 coding sequence is TGTGCCAGCAGCGTCGGACAGACCTCCTACAATGAGCAGTTCTTC. The full variable domain, its missing parts supplied by reference TRBV9 and TRBJ2-1, is DSGVTQTPKHLITATGQRVTLRCSPRSGDLSVYWYQQSLDQGLQFLIQYYNGEERAKGNILERFSAQQFPDLHSELNLSSLELGDSALYFCASSVGQTSYNEQFFGPGTRLTVL.

The chain has TRBV5-1 and TRBJ1-1, with 7 bases identical to TRBD1. Germline CDR1 is SGHRS and CDR2 is YFSETQ. Trimming removed 4 bases from V and 1 base from J; junction bases left unmatched: 7. The CDR3 has 15 residues. The CDR3 here is CASSPFTGANTEAFF. CDR3 nucleotides: TGCGCCAGCAGCCCATTTACAGGGGCGAACACTGAAGCTTTCTTT.

With regard to this clone: Other DNA sequences in the same sample also yield this CDR3. In nucleotides, the CDR3 is TGCGCCAGCAGCCAAGAGACAGGGTACGAGCAGTACTTC. It specifies CASSQETGYEQYF. The chain has TRBV4-3 and TRBJ2-7; 7 bases are shared with TRBD1. J lost 4 bases, V lost 0 bases, and 0 bases had no gene match. The germline V gene encodes CDR1 LGHNA and CDR2 YSLEER. This CDR3 comprises 13 residues.

As DNA, the CDR3 is TGTGCCAGCAGTGAAACACACAGGGCGGGCAATTCACCCCTCCACTTT. Translating gives CASSETHRAGNSPLHF. This chain connects TRBV6-1 to TRBJ1-6, with TRBD1 as a possible D gene (6 bases). The CDR3 totals 16 residues. Trimming took off 2 bases at V and 7 bases at J, with 15 bases between the two ends. The germline V gene has CDR1 MNHNS and CDR2 SASEGT.

The V and J genes are TRBV19 and TRBJ2-6; unclear D gene. The germline gives CDR1 LNHDA, CDR2 SQIVND (reference sequence). The CDR3 covers 16 residues. V was cut by 5 bases and J by 2 bases, with 13 bases left in between. As DNA, the CDR3 is TGTGCCAGTAGTCCCGTGTTACCGACTGGGGCCAACGTCCTGACTTTC. The encoded protein is CASSPVLPTGANVLTF.

The genes are TRBV2 and TRBJ2-1, with a tentative D call TRBD2 (6 bases). CDR1 and CDR2 (germline): SNHLY, FYNNEI. The CDR3 runs 18 residues. The V and J ends lost 0 bases and 4 bases respectively, with 19 bases between them. CDR3 in amino acids: CASSEALPWGLAYNEQFF. DNA of the CDR3: TGTGCCAGCAGTGAAGCGTTACCTTGGGGACTGGCTTACAATGAGCAGTTCTTC.

The V gene is TRBV7-3, the J gene TRBJ1-6; a possible D gene is TRBD1 (5 bases). Looked up from germline, CDR1 is SGHTA and CDR2 is FQGTGA. V was shortened by 6 bases and J by 9 bases, with 12 bases between the two germline ends. There are 13 residues in the CDR3. The CDR3 DNA reads TGTGCCAGCAGTCAGGGTATCGGTTCACCCCTCCACTTT. Its translation: CASSQGIGSPLHF.

This clone showed up just a few times. This chain connects TRBV4-1 to TRBJ2-7; 10 bases are shared with TRBD1. V was pared by 3 bases and J by 4 bases, with 6 bases of the junction left unmatched. Germline CDR1 MGHRA, CDR2 YSYEKL. CDR3 length equals 15 residues. CDR3 protein: CASSQPGQGLYEQYF. CDR3 coding DNA: TGCGCCAGCAGCCAGCCGGGACAGGGGTTATACGAGCAGTACTTC.

This clone showed up just once. This chain joins TRBV5-4 and TRBJ2-1; D is possibly TRBD2 (6 bases). The germline V gene has CDR1 SGHNT and CDR2 YYREEE (reference sequence). Between the trimmed V and J ends, which lost 4 bases and 4 bases, there was a span of 18 bases. The CDR3 contains 16 residues. The chain's CDR3 is CASSPTSPGGYNEQFF. The CDR3 nucleotides are TGTGCCAGCAGCCCAACCTCTCCTGGAGGGTACAATGAGCAGTTCTTC.

J is TRBJ1-2 and V is TRBV6-5; D is unclear. CDR1 and CDR2 (germline): MNHEY, SVGAGI. V lost 6 bases and J lost 3, with 5 bases in between. The length of the CDR3 is 11 residues. The CDR3 is CASRRHYGYTF. In DNA form, the CDR3 reads TGTGCCAGCAGAAGACACTATGGCTACACCTTC.

The chain couples TRBV2 to TRBJ2-3, with D uncertain. The V end lost 8 bases, the J end lost 4 bases, and 7 bases lay between the germline ends. The CDR3 is 11 residues long. Per the germline V gene, CDR1 is SNHLY and CDR2 is FYNNEI. The CDR3: CASSAADTQYF. The DNA for the CDR3 is TGTGCCAGCTCAGCCGCAGATACGCAGTATTTT. The full variable domain, completed using reference TRBV2 and TRBJ2-3, is EPEVTQTPSHQVTQMGQEVILRCVPISNHLYFYWYRQILGQKVEFLVSFYNNEISEKSEIFDDQFSVERPDGSNFTLKIRSTKLEDSAMYFCASSAADTQYFGPGTRLTVL.

The chain couples TRBV7-8 to TRBJ1-1, with 7 bases aligning to TRBD1. CDR1 SGHVS and CDR2 FQNEAQ come from the germline V gene. This CDR3 spans 15 amino acids. V shed 1 base and J 1 base; nucleotides not matched to a gene: 3. The CDR3 coding sequence is TGTGCCAGCAGCTTAGAGGGACAGAAGAACACTGAAGCTTTCTTT. Translated, it gives CASSLEGQKNTEAFF.

This chain links TRBV19 with TRBJ1-6, with D unclear. The CDR3 runs to 16 residues. The germline V and J ends were trimmed by 6 bases and 9 bases, with 21 bases remaining between them. Per germline, CDR1 LNHDA and CDR2 SQIVND (reference sequence). In DNA, the CDR3 is TGTGCCAGTAGACCGGACGTACCGGAACGCTCTTCACCCCTCCACTTT. Its translation: CASRPDVPERSSPLHF. Drawing the rest from reference TRBV19 and TRBJ1-6, the complete variable domain is DGGITQSPKYLFRKEGQNVTLSCEQNLNHDAMYWYRQDPGQGLRLIYYSQIVNDFQKGDIAEGYSVSREKKESFPLTVTSAQKNPTAFYLCASRPDVPERSSPLHFGNGTRLTVT.

V and J are TRBV28 and TRBJ1-5; D remains ambiguous. CDR1 is MDHEN, CDR2 SYDVKM, per germline. This CDR3 is 15 amino acids long. Trimming took off 10 bases at V and 3 bases at J, with 19 bases between the two ends. The CDR3 region is CAISVGGPANQPQHF. The CDR3 nucleotides read TGTGCCATCTCGGTGGGTGGGCCAGCCAATCAGCCCCAGCATTTT.

For this clone: The identical CDR3 is also encoded by other nucleotide sequences in the sample. The chain uses TRBV18 and TRBJ2-7; TRBD1 or TRBD2 may be the D gene (5 bases each). In germline, CDR1 is KGHSH, CDR2 LQKENI. The CDR3 covers 13 residues. V lost 6 bases to trimming and J lost 0 bases, with 9 bases between them. The CDR3: CASSPGTSYEQYF. CDR3 nucleotide sequence: TGTGCCAGCTCTCCAGGGACCTCCTACGAGCAGTACTTC.

This chain links TRBV19 with TRBJ1-2; D perhaps matches TRBD1 (5 bases). Germline lookup yields CDR1 LNHDA and CDR2 SQIVND (reference sequence). V was cut by 5 bases and J by 8 bases, with 18 bases left in between. The CDR3 loop spans 14 amino acids. The CDR3 region is CASSASGLGSGYTF. The CDR3 nucleotides are TGTGCCAGTAGTGCCTCGGGACTCGGTAGCGGCTACACCTTC.

The chain links TRBV5-6 to TRBJ2-7; 7 bases are shared with TRBD1. Losses at the gene ends were 4 bases for V and 0 bases for J; bases not matched to a gene: 4. This CDR3 region has 14 residues. Germline V lookup: CDR1 SGHDT, CDR2 YYEEEE. Written as DNA, the CDR3 is TGTGCCAGCAGCCAGACAGGGTCCTCCTACGAGCAGTACTTC. It specifies CASSQTGSSYEQYF.

The CDR3 region has the DNA TGTGCCAGCAGGCCGGATCCCGCTGGGGCCAACGTCCTGACTTTC. Its translation is CASRPDPAGANVLTF. The V call is TRBV6-1, the J call TRBJ2-6; D uncertain. V lost 6 bases, J lost 2 bases, and 11 bases lay in between. Per germline, CDR1 MNHNS and CDR2 SASEGT. The CDR3 is 15 residues long.

This rearrangement joins TRBV29-1 to TRBJ1-1; D might be TRBD1 (6 bases). Trimming removed 7 bases at V and 1 base at J, with 13 bases between. The CDR3 extends over 13 amino acids. Germline CDR1 SQVTM, CDR2 ANQGSEA. CDR3 in DNA: TGCAGCGCCCCGGACAGCAAGAACACTGAAGCTTTCTTT. Encoded protein: CSAPDSKNTEAFF. Together with reference TRBV29-1 and TRBJ1-1, the CDR3 gives the full variable domain: SAVISQKPSRDICQRGTSLTIQCQVDSQVTMMFWYRQQPGQSLTLIATANQGSEATYESGFVIDKFPISRPNLTFSTLTVSNMSPEDSSIYLCSAPDSKNTEAFFGQGTRLTVV.

This clone was seen a single time. The chain joins TRBV5-1 to TRBJ2-2; D call uncertain. Germline CDR1 and CDR2: SGHRS and YFSETQ. The CDR3 has 15 residues. Trimming removed 4 bases at V and 4 bases at J, with 14 bases between. DNA for the CDR3: TGCGCCAGCAGCCTCCCCTCGGGTGCCACCGGGGAGCTGTTTTTT. Protein product: CASSLPSGATGELFF.

The rearrangement uses TRBV6-6 and TRBJ2-7, with unresolved D. This CDR3 comprises 11 residues. Germline V gene sequence: CDR1 MNHNY, CDR2 SVGAGI (reference sequence). V was cut by 4 bases and J by 6 bases, with 7 bases left in between. CDR3 region: CASSSWGEQYF. CDR3 coding DNA: TGTGCCAGCAGTTCGTGGGGCGAGCAGTACTTC.

The gene calls are TRBV28 and TRBJ1-4, with D maybe TRBD1 (5 bases). The CDR3 has 13 amino acids. The V gene's germline CDR1 is MDHEN and CDR2 SYDVKM. The V end lost 2 bases, the J end lost 8 bases, and 9 bases lay between the germline ends. CDR3 region: CASSLLSGEKLFF. The CDR3, as DNA: TGTGCCAGCAGTTTACTGTCAGGGGAAAAACTGTTTTTT.

The chain recombines TRBV7-2 with TRBJ1-3; D possibly corresponds to TRBD1 (6 bases). The CDR3 spans 18 residues. Trimming took 2 bases from V and 0 from J, leaving 17 bases between them. The V gene's germline CDR1 is SGHTA and CDR2 FQGNSA. CDR3 in DNA: TGTGCCAGCAGCTTAATTGGAACAGGGACCTTCTCTGGAAACACCATATATTTT. Residues: CASSLIGTGTFSGNTIYF.

This clone was seen only once. This chain uses TRBV27 with TRBJ1-6; D is possibly TRBD1 (5 bases). This CDR3 has 15 amino acids. V was cut by 5 bases and J by 7 bases, with 15 bases left in between. Germline V CDR1 and CDR2: MNHEY, SMNVEV (reference sequence). CDR3 protein: CASSRDQRQNSPLHF. In nucleotides, the CDR3 is TGTGCCAGCAGTCGAGACCAGCGACAGAATTCACCCCTCCACTTT.

A note on this clone: The sample has other DNA sequences that encode this CDR3 too. The chain combines TRBV5-1 with TRBJ1-1; 12 bases line up with TRBD1. Germline V CDR1 and CDR2: SGHRS, YFSETQ. The CDR3 spans 16 residues. V was clipped by 1 base and J by 4 bases; unmatched bases: 5. The CDR3 DNA reads TGCGCCAGCAGCTTGAACCCGGGACAGGGGGCCACTGAAGCTTTCTTT. Its translation is CASSLNPGQGATEAFF. Using reference TRBV5-1 and TRBJ1-1 for the parts outside the CDR3, the full variable domain is KAGVTQTPRYLIKTRGQQVTLSCSPISGHRSVSWYQQTPGQGLQFLFEYFSETQRNKGNFPGRFSGRQFSNSRSEMNVSTLELGDSALYLCASSLNPGQGATEAFFGQGTRLTVV.